The clone carrying this T cell receptor beta chain came up a few times. The antigen is not known. This specimen comes from a study of post-analysis software for immune sequencing data. Study-wide points: Included in a set of four or five TRBV segments more frequent in patients than controls were TRBV5-6, TRBV5-1 and TRBV20-1. Normalized Chao1 diversity in multiple sclerosis patients fell significantly below that of controls.

Germline assignment: CDR1 MGHRA and CDR2 YSYEKL. The J segment lost 3 bases and the V segment lost 0 bases, leaving 14 bases of the junction unmatched. The CDR3 runs to 19 residues. Carried by the TCR beta cDNA libraries were unique molecular identifiers. Each sample of about 0.95 to 11 million input T cells yielded about 500,000 cDNA molecules, so each molecule approximated one T cell. TCRdb ran MiXCR on the PCR reads and lists one entry per CDR3 protein. The sample lists hundreds of thousands of distinct CDR3 sequences, approximately 60% occurring once. The receptor was derived from a girl aged 2 to 10 with multiple sclerosis. The chain recombines TRBV4-1 with TRBJ2-7; 10 bases fit TRBD2. Sequencing was done on a sample of blood. CDR3 DNA sequence: TGCGCCAGCAGCCAAGAGGGGGGCGGGGGTCTAGCGGGAGACTACGAGCAGTACTTC. It specifies CASSQEGGGGLAGDYEQYF.